Shown below are 28 T cell receptor beta chains from a single sample sequenced in a study of T cells after posttransplantation cyclophosphamide. Busulfan-fludarabine conditioning, marrow transplant, and cyclophosphamide on days +3 and +4 were administered. The method was immunoSEQ multiplex PCR; TCRdb's version includes in-frame clones alone and lacks a portion of them. The table lists more than 4,500 clones, with no singletons. The input for sequencing was PBMCs, taken 350 to 400 days after allogeneic stem cell transplant with posttransplant cyclophosphamide. Source of these receptors: a male patient between 60 and 69 years old who received an allogeneic stem cell transplant from a related donor, was CMV-positive, and had acute GVHD only. Some of the T cells might come from the graft donor.

This clone was seen repeatedly, ten times or more. This chain uses TRBV5-1 with TRBJ2-7; 8 positions agree with TRBD1. Germline values: CDR1 SGHRS, CDR2 YFSETQ. This CDR3 is 14 amino acids long. V trimming: 5 bases; J trimming: 3 bases; junction bases outside the gene matches: 7. The CDR3 nucleotides are TGCGCCAGCAGAAAGGACGACAGGGGCTACGAGCAGTACTTC. Encoded protein: CASRKDDRGYEQYF.

This clone appeared many times. The chain recombines TRBV5-1 with TRBJ2-3; 7 bases match TRBD1. Unmatched junction bases numbered 9, after V lost 0 bases and J lost 2 bases. Per germline, CDR1 SGHRS and CDR2 YFSETQ. The CDR3 totals 17 residues. CDR3 bases: TGCGCCAGCAGCTTGGGTGGGGTCGACAGGGTCACAGATACGCAGTATTTT. Protein product: CASSLGGVDRVTDTQYF.

This clone was seen at least ten times. This chain joins TRBV5-5 and TRBJ1-2, with D unclear. The CDR3 length is 14 residues. Germline lookup yields CDR1 SGHKS and CDR2 YYEKEE (reference sequence). V was clipped by 0 bases and J by 4 bases, with 10 bases between them. The CDR3 reads CASSLGGTTYGYTF. DNA for the CDR3: TGTGCCAGCAGCTTGGGTGGCACCACCTATGGCTACACCTTC.

There are many counts of this clone. This chain links TRBV5-1 with TRBJ2-3; perhaps TRBD1 as D (6 bases). Per the germline V gene, CDR1 is SGHRS and CDR2 is YFSETQ. Trimming took 0 bases from V and 3 from J, leaving 11 bases between them. This CDR3 is built from 15 residues. CDR3 DNA sequence: TGCGCCAGCAGCTTGGTACAGGGAGCGACAGATACGCAGTATTTT. Residues: CASSLVQGATDTQYF. Filled out from reference TRBV5-1 and TRBJ2-3, the complete variable domain reads KAGVTQTPRYLIKTRGQQVTLSCSPISGHRSVSWYQQTPGQGLQFLFEYFSETQRNKGNFPGRFSGRQFSNSRSEMNVSTLELGDSALYLCASSLVQGATDTQYFGPGTRLTVL.

This clone was seen ten or more times. V usage is TRBV27 and J usage is TRBJ2-7; TRBD1 is a possible D gene (9 bases). Per germline, CDR1 MNHEY and CDR2 SMNVEV (reference sequence). This CDR3 region has 18 residues. With 6 bases removed from V and 3 bases from J, the gap between germline ends came to 27 bases. CDR3 DNA sequence: TGTGCCAGCAGCCCGGGGGGGACAGGGTACTCCACTTTCTACGAGCAGTACTTC. Protein: CASSPGGTGYSTFYEQYF.

This clone appeared many times. The gene calls are TRBV9 and TRBJ2-3; TRBD2 might be the D (6 bases). V lost 0 bases and J lost 0, with 8 bases in between. This CDR3 region has 15 residues. Germline-derived CDR1 and CDR2 are SGDLS and YYNGEE. The CDR3, as DNA: TGTGCCAGCAGCGTAGACGGGGGAAGCACAGATACGCAGTATTTT. This gives the protein CASSVDGGSTDTQYF.

This clone was detected many times. The V call is TRBV5-6, the J call TRBJ2-1; the match to TRBD2 covers 7 bases. V trimming: 6 bases; J trimming: 7 bases; junction bases outside the gene matches: 13. The V gene's germline CDR1 is SGHDT and CDR2 YYEEEE. CDR3 length equals 15 residues. The CDR3 is CASNKMGREPNEQFF. DNA for the CDR3: TGTGCCAGCAACAAAATGGGGCGGGAGCCAAATGAGCAGTTCTTC.

This clone was recorded many times. The genes are TRBV7-9 and TRBJ1-4, with D maybe TRBD1 (5 bases). The CDR3 has 15 amino acids. CDR1 SEHNR and CDR2 FQNEAQ come from the germline V gene (reference sequence). V dropped 1 base and J dropped 7 bases, with 13 bases sitting between them. In DNA form, the CDR3 reads TGTGCCAGCAGCTTAGTTCTGGGGGGGAGTGAAAAACTGTTTTTT. This sequence encodes CASSLVLGGSEKLFF. The full variable domain, completed using reference TRBV7-9 and TRBJ1-4, is DTGVSQNPRHKITKRGQNVTFRCDPISEHNRLYWYRQTLGQGPEFLTYFQNEAQLEKSRLLSDRFSAERPKGSFSTLEIQRTEQGDSAMYLCASSLVLGGSEKLFFGSGTQLSVL.

This clone was detected many times. The chain recombines TRBV19 with TRBJ1-2; TRBD1 aligns across 10 bases. This CDR3 is 16 amino acids long. With 4 bases clipped from V and 2 bases from J, the junction kept 7 bases outside the gene matches. Germline CDR1 LNHDA, CDR2 SQIVND (reference sequence). DNA of the CDR3: TGTGCCAGTAGTACACCTCTGGGACAGGGGAACTATGGCTACACCTTC. Encoded protein: CASSTPLGQGNYGYTF.

This clone was recorded many times. V usage is TRBV29-1 and J usage is TRBJ1-1; TRBD1 might be the D (6 bases). Germline assignment: CDR1 SQVTM and CDR2 ANQGSEA. V was cut by 7 bases and J by 1 base, with 19 bases left in between. The CDR3 totals 15 residues. The CDR3 loop is CSAKPPGQGNTEAFF. CDR3 coding DNA: TGCAGCGCCAAGCCCCCGGGACAAGGGAACACTGAAGCTTTCTTT.

CDR3 sequence reads: CASSVVSGTSEYADTQYF. The CDR3 DNA reads as TGTGCCAGCAGCGTAGTGTCCGGGACTAGCGAGTACGCAGATACGCAGTATTTT. The chain carries TRBV9 and TRBJ2-3; 10 bases are shared with TRBD2. Germline loops: CDR1 SGDLS, CDR2 YYNGEE. With 0 bases clipped from V and 4 bases from J, the junction kept 11 bases outside the gene matches. CDR3 size: 18 residues.

This clone was seen repeatedly, ten times or more. V gene TRBV5-5 combines with J gene TRBJ2-7; 7 nucleotides agree with TRBD1. Germline CDR1 reads SGHKS; CDR2 reads YYEKEE (reference sequence). The CDR3 extends over 14 amino acids. The J segment lost 0 bases and the V segment lost 0 bases, leaving 0 bases of the junction unmatched. This CDR3 is CASSLEGASYEQYF. CDR3 coding DNA: TGTGCCAGCAGCTTGGAGGGGGCCTCCTACGAGCAGTACTTC.

Ten or more counts support this clone. The chain employs TRBV28 and TRBJ1-5; 10 bases map to TRBD1. Trimming at V came to 10 bases and at J to 3 bases, leaving 9 bases not matched to a gene. The CDR3 contains 15 residues. The germline V gene has CDR1 MDHEN and CDR2 SYDVKM. CDR3 in amino acids: CAIRPGQGTNQPQHF. The CDR3 DNA reads TGTGCCATTCGACCGGGACAGGGGACCAATCAGCCCCAGCATTTT.

This clone was counted ten times or more. The V and J genes are TRBV5-6 and TRBJ2-7; TRBD2 matches 9 bases. V dropped 2 bases and J dropped 2; count of bases not matched to a gene: 8. This CDR3 is 16 amino acids long. Germline V CDR1 and CDR2: SGHDT, YYEEEE. The CDR3 region is CASSFRLAGMTYEQYF. DNA of the CDR3: TGTGCCAGCAGCTTCAGGCTAGCGGGGATGACCTACGAGCAGTACTTC.

In its sample, this clone is medium-sized. The V and J genes are TRBV19 and TRBJ2-7, with 10 bases fitting TRBD1. J gave up 1 base and V 9 bases, and 6 bases lay outside the gene matches. CDR3 length equals 14 residues. Germline CDR1 LNHDA, CDR2 SQIVND (reference sequence). CDR3 sequence reads: CASTGTGASYEQYF. CDR3 coding DNA: TGTGCCAGCACCGGGACAGGGGCTTCCTACGAGCAGTACTTC.

This clone was seen only a few times. The chain recombines TRBV5-1 with TRBJ2-5, with D possibly TRBD1 on 5 matching bases. CDR3 length: 18 residues. The V end was cut by 0 bases, the J end by 5 bases, with 23 bases between. In germline, CDR1 is SGHRS, CDR2 YFSETQ. CDR3 nucleotides: TGCGCCAGCAGCTTGGGGGGCCGGGCAGGAAATATCGGGGAGACCCAGTACTTC. This encodes CASSLGGRAGNIGETQYF. Based on the CDR3 plus reference TRBV5-1 and TRBJ2-5, the full variable domain is KAGVTQTPRYLIKTRGQQVTLSCSPISGHRSVSWYQQTPGQGLQFLFEYFSETQRNKGNFPGRFSGRQFSNSRSEMNVSTLELGDSALYLCASSLGGRAGNIGETQYFGPGTRLLVL.

The table lists this clone with many counts. The J gene is TRBJ1-5, the V gene TRBV19, with D maybe TRBD1 (5 bases). CDR3 length: 16 residues. The V gene's germline CDR1 is LNHDA and CDR2 SQIVND (reference sequence). Trimming cost V 1 base and J 1 base, with 11 bases left between them. CDR3 coding DNA: TGTGCCAGTAGTATAGTCAGGGCGGTGAGCAATCAGCCCCAGCATTTT. This translates into CASSIVRAVSNQPQHF.

This clone was counted ten times or more. The chain carries TRBV19 and TRBJ2-5; TRBD2 agrees at 7 bases. Trimming at V came to 1 base and at J to 5 bases, leaving 10 bases not matched to a gene. This CDR3 has 16 residues. In germline, CDR1 is LNHDA, CDR2 SQIVND (reference sequence). CDR3 nucleotide sequence: TGTGCCAGTAGTATAGCCCTAGCGGAGGGTGGGGAGACCCAGTACTTC. This codes for CASSIALAEGGETQYF.

This rearrangement joins TRBV5-6 to TRBJ2-5; 9 nucleotides agree with TRBD2. The tail of the sequence fits TRBJ2-7 better, so the J call may be wrong. CDR1 SGHDT and CDR2 YYEEEE come from the germline V gene. The CDR3 covers 16 residues. The CDR3 protein is CASSFRLAGMTYEQYF. The CDR3 DNA is TGTGCCAGCAGCTTCAGGCTAGCGGGGATGACCTACGAGCAGTACTTC.

This clone has a count of ten or more. The gene calls are TRBV28 and TRBJ1-2; 8 bases fit TRBD1. The CDR3 length is 15 residues. V lost 2 bases, J lost 8 bases, and 10 bases stayed unmatched. From germline, CDR1 is MDHEN and CDR2 SYDVKM. CDR3 sequence reads: CASSLQGAGVGGYTF. The CDR3 DNA sequence: TGTGCCAGCAGTTTACAGGGGGCCGGAGTTGGGGGCTACACCTTC.

This clone was seen ten or more times. The chain links TRBV5-5 to TRBJ2-5, with D possibly being TRBD1 (6 bases). The ends were cut back, 1 base at V and 4 bases at J, with 8 bases in the middle. Germline CDR1 is SGHKS and CDR2 is YYEKEE (reference sequence). CDR3 size: 13 residues. The DNA of the CDR3 is TGTGCCAGCAGCTTGCCAGGGGCAGAGACCCAGTACTTC. Protein sequence: CASSLPGAETQYF.

This clone was found many times. The CDR3 sequence: CGARGGAWTDTQYF. CDR3 nucleotide sequence: TGTGGCGCGAGGGGGGGGGCTTGGACAGATACGCAGTATTTT. The chain joins TRBV6-1 to TRBJ2-3; possible D gene TRBD2, 7 bases. This CDR3 is 14 amino acids long. Germline V lookup: CDR1 MNHNS, CDR2 SASEGT.

This clone was found many times. The chain recombines TRBV7-9 with TRBJ1-2; TRBD1 aligns across 8 bases. V lost 1 base and J lost 7; bases outside the gene matches: 5. CDR3 length: 14 amino acids. In germline, CDR1 is SEHNR, CDR2 FQNEAQ (reference sequence). CDR3 sequence (DNA): TGTGCCAGCAGCTTAGAGGTGACAGGGGTTGGCTACACCTTC. Translating gives CASSLEVTGVGYTF.

This clone was observed at least ten times. CDR3 residues: CASSWEASGGEQYF. CDR3 sequence (DNA): TGTGCCAGCAGTTGGGAGGCTAGCGGGGGCGAGCAGTACTTC. The chain carries TRBV6-5 and TRBJ2-7; 10 bases agree with TRBD2. With V trimmed by 4 bases and J by 6 bases, 6 bases remained unmatched. This CDR3 comprises 14 residues. From germline, CDR1 is MNHEY and CDR2 SVGAGI.

Ten or more counts support this clone. The V and J genes are TRBV5-1 and TRBJ2-1; 13 nucleotides agree with TRBD2. From germline, CDR1 is SGHRS and CDR2 YFSETQ. J lost 7 bases, V lost 1 base, and 2 bases had no gene match. The CDR3 length is 15 residues. The CDR3 region is CASSLTSGGANEQFF. CDR3 sequence (DNA): TGCGCCAGCAGCTTGACTAGCGGGGGGGCGAATGAGCAGTTCTTC.

This clone has ten or more counts. The chain carries TRBV15 and TRBJ2-1; the D gene is possibly TRBD2 (6 bases). From germline, CDR1 is LNHNV and CDR2 YYDKDF (reference sequence). The CDR3 extends over 16 amino acids. Deletions cut 1 base from V and 5 bases from J, with 15 bases between. This CDR3 is CATSRAEGPRHNEQFF. In DNA, the CDR3 is TGTGCCACCAGCAGAGCGGAGGGACCGCGCCACAATGAGCAGTTCTTC.

This clone was counted ten times or more. The chain combines TRBV9 with TRBJ1-5, with a possible D match to TRBD1 (6 bases). CDR3 length: 20 residues. Germline assignment: CDR1 SGDLS and CDR2 YYNGEE. V was trimmed by 2 bases and J by 0 bases, leaving 24 bases between them. The CDR3 sequence: CASSVTQIGGAGDSNQPQHF. As DNA, the CDR3 is TGTGCCAGCAGCGTTACTCAGATCGGGGGCGCGGGAGATAGCAATCAGCCCCAGCATTTT.

The table lists this clone with many counts. The chain links TRBV5-8 to TRBJ1-3, with 8 bases fitting TRBD1. Germline loops: CDR1 SGHTS, CDR2 YDEGEE. The CDR3 sequence is 15 residues long. J gave up 3 bases and V 4 bases, and 6 bases lay outside the gene matches. Here the CDR3 DNA reads TGTGCCAGCAGCCTGACAGGGGCGGGTGGAAACACCATATATTTT. Protein sequence: CASSLTGAGGNTIYF.